What follows are 5 T cell receptor beta chains derived from one specimen sequenced in a study of blood T cell repertoires in COVID-19. TCRdb's table, derived via immunoSEQ multiplex PCR, lists solely in-frame clones and lacks some. The sample carries about 400,000 clones, over 85% recorded once. Sequencing input: PBMCs or T cells enriched from blood (not recorded which). These receptor sequences come from a woman aged 25 to 39 who had recovered from COVID-19.

V is TRBV19 and J is TRBJ1-6, with D possibly being TRBD1 (5 bases). Germline loops: CDR1 LNHDA, CDR2 SQIVND (reference sequence). The CDR3 is 17 residues long. The V end was cut by 7 bases, the J end by 6 bases, with 22 bases between. The CDR3 sequence: CASTESLGGEVNSPLHF. As DNA, the CDR3 is TGTGCCAGTACCGAGAGCTTGGGGGGGGAGGTTAATTCACCCCTCCACTTT.

The chain is built from TRBV5-4 and TRBJ1-4; 7 nucleotides line up with TRBD1. CDR3 length equals 16 residues. Germline assignment: CDR1 SGHNT and CDR2 YYREEE (reference sequence). The V and J ends lost 4 bases and 2 bases, in that order; junction bases with no gene match: 8. In nucleotides, the CDR3 is TGTGCCAGCAGCCAGAAACGGACAGGCACTAATGAAAAACTGTTTTTT. It translates to CASSQKRTGTNEKLFF. Supplemented by reference TRBV5-4 and TRBJ1-4, the full variable domain reads ETGVTQSPTHLIKTRGQQVTLRCSSQSGHNTVSWYQQALGQGPQFIFQYYREEENGRGNFPPRFSGLQFPNYSSELNVNALELDDSALYLCASSQKRTGTNEKLFFGSGTQLSVL.

The rearrangement joins TRBV24-1 to TRBJ2-5, with D unresolved. Germline V gene sequence: CDR1 KGHDR, CDR2 SFDVKD. This CDR3 has 14 amino acids. V was trimmed by 4 bases and J by 6 bases, leaving 14 bases between them. This chain's CDR3 is CATSETPGKKTQYF. The DNA of the CDR3 is TGTGCCACCAGTGAAACGCCGGGTAAGAAGACCCAGTACTTC.

This rearrangement joins TRBV5-1 to TRBJ2-2; D gene unclear. The V end was cut by 2 bases, the J end by 4 bases, with 12 bases between. This CDR3 has 15 amino acids. CDR1 and CDR2 (germline): SGHRS, YFSETQ. CDR3 sequence (DNA): TGCGCCAGCAGCTTTGGCGGATTCTCCACCGGGGAGCTGTTTTTT. Translated, it gives CASSFGGFSTGELFF.

V usage is TRBV19 and J usage is TRBJ1-6; D might be TRBD1 (6 bases). The CDR3 sequence is 16 residues long. V was shortened by 6 bases and J by 0 bases, with 12 bases between the two germline ends. Germline-derived CDR1 and CDR2 are LNHDA and SQIVND (reference sequence). The CDR3 sequence is CASSPQGSSYNSPLHF. The CDR3 nucleotides read TGTGCCAGTAGCCCACAGGGTAGCTCCTATAATTCACCCCTCCACTTT.